This TCR beta chain was observed in a study of identical twins. Study-wide results and limits: Memory repertoires showed no such pattern, whereas abundant cord blood beta clonotypes carried fewer insertions.

This clonotype showed up just a few times. What it binds is not known. TCRdb passed the 5' RACE reads through MiXCR, listing each CDR3 protein once. In the table there are about 500,000 distinct CDR3 sequences, roughly an eighth of which are singletons. The germline CDR1 and CDR2 sequences are WNHNN and SYGVQD (reference sequence). The ends lost 1 base at V and 5 bases at J; junction bases unmatched: 3. This CDR3 spans 15 amino acids. Another study also made use of these data, one on yellow fever vaccine responses in identical twins.

Sequences were obtained from CD4+ T cells sorted from blood. The clonotype comes from a woman aged 18 to 35 in good health. The chain combines TRBV10-1 with TRBJ1-5, with 9 bases identical to TRBD1. The DNA for the CDR3 is TGCGCCAGCAGTGAGTGGACAGGGGCTGATCAGCCCCAGCATTTT. Protein product: CASSEWTGADQPQHF.